This T cell receptor beta chain was retrieved from a study of T cells in Graves' hyperthyroidism and ophthalmopathy. Study at large: Any treatment followed the collection of peripheral blood at initial diagnosis. Study findings and constraints: Within blood appeared most thyroid clonotypes that had expanded above 0.001.

The CDR3 regions of TCR beta were amplified from RNA transcripts. During a first-round RT-PCR of the TCR CDR3, the HTBI primer set was used. TCRdb re-derived calls from the multiplex PCR reads in MiXCR, one entry per CDR3 protein. This table has about 290,000 distinct CDR3 sequences, around 15% appearing once. Cells are PBMCs isolated from around 10 ml of fresh blood. V lost 4 bases and J lost 5, with 15 bases in between. This CDR3 region has 14 residues. CDR1 and CDR2 from the germline V gene are ENHRY and SYGVKD. Comment on this clonotype: Its matching antigen is unknown.

This TCR derives from a woman aged 45 to 65 with Graves' hyperthyroidism that later progressed to Graves' ophthalmopathy. J is TRBJ2-7 and V is TRBV10-3, with D maybe TRBD1 (5 bases). Input material: blood. This CDR3 reads CAISVEQASNEQYF. DNA of the CDR3: TGTGCCATCAGTGTAGAACAGGCATCTAACGAGCAGTACTTC.